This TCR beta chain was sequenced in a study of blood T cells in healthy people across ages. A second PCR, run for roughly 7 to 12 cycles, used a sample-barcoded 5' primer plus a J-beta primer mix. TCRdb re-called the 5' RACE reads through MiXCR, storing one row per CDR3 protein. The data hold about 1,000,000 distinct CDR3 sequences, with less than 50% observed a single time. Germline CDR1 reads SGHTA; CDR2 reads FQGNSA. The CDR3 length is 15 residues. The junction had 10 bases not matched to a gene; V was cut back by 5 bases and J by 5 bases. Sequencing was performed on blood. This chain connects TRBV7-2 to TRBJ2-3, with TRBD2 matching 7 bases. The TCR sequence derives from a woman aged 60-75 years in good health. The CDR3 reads CASSPQGAGIDTQYF. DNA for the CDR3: TGTGCCAGCAGCCCCCAGGGAGCGGGAATAGATACGCAGTATTTT.